Reported below is one TCR beta chain. The sample is drawn from a study of shared clonotypes between healthy human individuals. Sequencing used immunoSEQ multiplex PCR; TCRdb keeps in-frame clones, though not all of them. The table lists approximately 330,000 clones, roughly 70% of them singletons. Donors had no recently reported acute infections or vaccinations and were HIV-negative. In the CD4+ fraction, cells were divided into CD45RA+ naive and CD45RA-negative memory subsets. Germline values: CDR1 SGHRS, CDR2 YFSETQ. The CDR3 extends over 14 amino acids. V lost 4 bases and J lost 5; bases outside the gene matches: 6.

This TCR derives from a young man in good health. Sequencing input: memory CD4+ T cells sorted from blood. Subset indicated: CD45RA-negative fraction. The chain combines TRBV5-1 with TRBJ2-5; 9 bases are shared with TRBD1. The CDR3 spells CASSNGQGMETQYF. CDR3 in DNA: TGCGCCAGCAGCAATGGACAGGGGATGGAGACCCAGTACTTC.